What follows are 10 T cell receptor beta chains derived from one specimen sequenced in a study of blood T cells in healthy people across ages. The authors ran a second PCR of roughly 6 to 11 cycles using a sample-barcoded 5' primer and a J-beta primer mix. TCRdb passed the 5' RACE reads through MiXCR, listing each CDR3 protein once. The table shows approximately 490,000 distinct CDR3 sequences, with nearly 25% occurring only once. A further study also used this sample, focusing on T cells of mothers and their children.

The material sequenced was blood. Receptors were obtained from a boy between 10 and 17 years old in good health.

CDR3 loop: CASSYGLAGGLVASEQYF. The CDR3 DNA follows: TGTGCCAGCAGTTACGGACTAGCGGGGGGGCTCGTAGCCTCCGAGCAGTACTTC. The V call is TRBV6-5, the J call TRBJ2-7, with TRBD2 matching over 15 bases. The CDR3 runs to 18 residues. CDR1 and CDR2 from the germline V gene are MNHEY and SVGAGI. The V and J ends lost 2 bases and 6 bases, in that order; junction bases with no gene match: 11.

This chain uses TRBV7-9 with TRBJ1-1, with D possibly being TRBD1 (6 bases). The CDR3 sequence is 15 residues long. Germline CDR1 is SEHNR and CDR2 is FQNEAQ (reference sequence). Trimming took off 6 bases at V and 4 bases at J, with 18 bases between the two ends. The CDR3 nucleotides are TGTGCCAGCAGTCGAGGGGCAGGGGAAAGCACTGAAGCTTTCTTT. This gives the protein CASSRGAGESTEAFF.

This clonotype showed up just a few times. The chain is built from TRBV12-3 or TRBV12-4 and TRBJ2-5; D not resolved. The CDR3 spans 12 residues. V was clipped by 3 bases and J by 8 bases, with 10 bases between them. CDR3 nucleotides: TGTGCCAGCAGTTTCAGTTCCATAACCCAGTACTTC. Residues: CASSFSSITQYF.

The J gene is TRBJ2-7, the V gene TRBV7-2, with 10 bases identical to TRBD2. In germline, CDR1 is SGHTA, CDR2 FQGNSA. CDR3 length: 16 amino acids. V lost 5 bases and J lost 2; bases outside the gene matches: 9. CDR3 sequence (DNA): TGTGCCAGCAGCCTAGGCCCTAGCGGGGGTACCTACGAGCAGTACTTC. It yields the protein CASSLGPSGGTYEQYF.

The chain links TRBV6-6 to TRBJ2-1; 9 nucleotides line up with TRBD1. This CDR3 comprises 15 residues. Germline V gene lookup returns CDR1 MNHNY and CDR2 SVGAGI (reference sequence). V dropped 2 bases and J dropped 8; count of bases not matched to a gene: 7. The CDR3 protein is CASSYGTGSRDEQFF. The CDR3 DNA follows: TGTGCCAGCAGTTACGGGACAGGGAGTAGGGATGAGCAGTTCTTC.

The gene calls are TRBV12-3 or TRBV12-4 and TRBJ2-3; D not certain. Trimming removed 5 bases at V and 4 bases at J, with 13 bases between. The CDR3 runs to 14 residues. DNA of the CDR3: TGTGCCAGCAGTATCCGAAGATTATCAGATACGCAGTATTTT. Translation gives CASSIRRLSDTQYF.

The DNA for the CDR3 is TGCGCCAGCAGCCAATCCCCCGGGGTCAGCTCCTACGAGCAGTACTTC. Translating gives CASSQSPGVSSYEQYF. This chain joins TRBV4-1 and TRBJ2-7, with D perhaps matching TRBD2 (5 bases). Germline V CDR1 and CDR2: MGHRA, YSYEKL. CDR3 length: 16 residues. V lost 2 bases and J 0 bases, leaving 14 bases between the germline ends.

This clonotype came up many times. The rearrangement links TRBV4-3 to TRBJ2-1, with D perhaps matching TRBD2 (5 bases). V was clipped by 4 bases and J by 4 bases, with 17 bases between them. This CDR3 comprises 16 residues. CDR1 is LGHNA and CDR2 is YSLEER in the germline V gene. The CDR3 region is CASSPGVGPGYNEQFF. The CDR3 DNA reads TGCGCCAGCAGCCCCGGAGTCGGGCCGGGGTACAATGAGCAGTTCTTC.

Concerning this clonotype itself: A read error may account for a junction end that differs from germline. The chain combines TRBV7-3 with TRBJ1-5; TRBD1 is a possible D gene (5 bases). The CDR3 spans 17 residues. From germline, CDR1 is SGHTA and CDR2 FQGTGA. CDR3 nucleotide sequence: TGTGCCAGCGGCTTAAAGAGGGACGGAGGACGCAATCAGCCCCAGCATTTT. It encodes CASGLKRDGGRNQPQHF.

A few counts support this clonotype. The rearrangement joins TRBV7-3 to TRBJ2-5, with D unresolved. The germline V and J ends were trimmed by 2 bases and 3 bases, with 13 bases remaining between them. Germline V lookup: CDR1 SGHTA, CDR2 FQGTGA. CDR3 length equals 15 residues. CDR3 DNA sequence: TGTGCCAGCAGCTTAGTCCCCGACCCCAAAGAGACCCAGTACTTC. It yields the protein CASSLVPDPKETQYF.